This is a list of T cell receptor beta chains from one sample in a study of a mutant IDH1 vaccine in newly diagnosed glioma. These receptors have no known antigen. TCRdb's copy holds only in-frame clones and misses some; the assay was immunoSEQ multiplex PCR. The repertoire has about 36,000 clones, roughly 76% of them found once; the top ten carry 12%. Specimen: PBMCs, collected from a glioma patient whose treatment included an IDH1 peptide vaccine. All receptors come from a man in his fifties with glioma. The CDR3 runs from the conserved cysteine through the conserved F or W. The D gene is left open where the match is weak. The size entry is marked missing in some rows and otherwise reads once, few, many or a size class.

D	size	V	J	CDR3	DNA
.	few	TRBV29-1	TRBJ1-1	CSVEQSRNTEAFF	TGCAGCGTTGAACAATCCCGGAACACTGAAGCTTTCTTT
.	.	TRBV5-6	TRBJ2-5	CASSLNSAGETQYF	TGTGCCAGCAGCTTGAACAGCGCCGGGGAGACCCAGTACTTC
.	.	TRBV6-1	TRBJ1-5	CASSRDTYQPQHF	TGTGCCAGCAGTCGGGACACCTATCAGCCCCAGCATTTT
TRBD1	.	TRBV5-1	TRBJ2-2	CASGRTGDLNTGELFF	TGCGCCAGCGGGCGGACAGGAGACCTTAACACCGGGGAGCTGTTTTTT
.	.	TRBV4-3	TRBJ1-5	CASSQAEGWGNQPQHF	TGCGCCAGCAGCCAAGCGGAGGGCTGGGGCAATCAGCCCCAGCATTTT
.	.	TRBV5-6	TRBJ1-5	CASSFRGVSNQPQHF	TGTGCCAGCAGCTTTAGGGGGGTTAGCAATCAGCCCCAGCATTTT
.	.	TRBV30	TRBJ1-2	CAWKPGGLANYGYTF	TGTGCCTGGAAGCCTGGTGGATTAGCTAACTATGGCTACACCTTC
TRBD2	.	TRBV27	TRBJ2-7	CASRLAGGPDEQYF	TGTGCCAGCAGGCTAGCGGGAGGGCCCGACGAGCAGTACTTC
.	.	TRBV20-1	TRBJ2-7	CSARGDYEQYF	TGCAGTGCTAGAGGGGACTACGAGCAGTACTTC
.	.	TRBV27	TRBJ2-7	CASSPQGRTGEQYF	TGTGCCAGCAGTCCACAGGGACGAACCGGCGAGCAGTACTTC
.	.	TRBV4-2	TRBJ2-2	CASSQQGRTGKDTGELFF	TGTGCCAGCAGCCAACAGGGGCGAACAGGGAAGGACACCGGGGAGCTGTTTTTT
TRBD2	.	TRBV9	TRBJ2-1	CASSVEGSGGYNEQFF	TGTGCCAGCAGCGTAGAAGGTAGCGGGGGCTACAATGAGCAGTTCTTC
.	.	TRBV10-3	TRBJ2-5	CAISDMDSVETQYF	TGTGCCATCAGTGATATGGACTCAGTCGAGACCCAGTACTTC
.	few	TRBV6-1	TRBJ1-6	CASSTELNSPLHF	TGTGCCAGCTCTACAGAGTTAAATTCACCCCTCCACTTT
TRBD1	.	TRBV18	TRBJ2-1	CASSPDRGGDEQFF	TGTGCCAGCTCACCGGACAGGGGCGGCGATGAGCAGTTCTTC
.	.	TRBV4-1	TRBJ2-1	CASSQGLSPYNEQFF	TGCGCCAGCAGCCAAGGTCTGTCTCCGTACAATGAGCAGTTCTTC
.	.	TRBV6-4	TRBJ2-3	CASSFSSTDTQYF	TGTGCCAGCAGTTTTTCCTCCACAGATACGCAGTATTTT
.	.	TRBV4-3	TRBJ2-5	CASSQGRGAETQYF	TGCGCCAGCAGCCAAGGACGCGGGGCAGAGACCCAGTACTTC